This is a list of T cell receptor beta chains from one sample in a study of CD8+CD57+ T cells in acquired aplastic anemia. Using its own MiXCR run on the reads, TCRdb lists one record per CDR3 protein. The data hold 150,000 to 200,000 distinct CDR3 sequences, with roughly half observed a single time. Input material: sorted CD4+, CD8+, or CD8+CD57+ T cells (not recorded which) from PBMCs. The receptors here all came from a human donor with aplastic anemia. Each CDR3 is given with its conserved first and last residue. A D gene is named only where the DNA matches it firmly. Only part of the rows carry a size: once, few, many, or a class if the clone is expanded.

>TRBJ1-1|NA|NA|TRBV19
CASDTMNTEAFF
TGTGCCAGTGACACTATGAACACTGAAGCTTTCTTT
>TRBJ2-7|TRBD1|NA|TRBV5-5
CASSLSTGYFYEQYF
TGCGCCAGCAGCCTCTCGACAGGGTATTTTTACGAGCAGTACTTC
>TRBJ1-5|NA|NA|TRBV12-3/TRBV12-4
CASRVGGIGNQPQHF
TGTGCCAGCAGGGTAGGGGGGATTGGCAATCAGCCCCAGCATTTT
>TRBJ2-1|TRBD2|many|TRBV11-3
CASSLDRASGNEQFF
TGTGCCAGCAGCTTAGATCGGGCTAGCGGCAATGAGCAGTTCTTC
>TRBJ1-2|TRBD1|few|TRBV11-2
CASNFWGELTGGNYGYTF
TGTGCCAGCAACTTCTGGGGGGAATTGACAGGGGGCAACTATGGCTACACCTTC
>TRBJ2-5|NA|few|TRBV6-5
CASSYTAGSHGQETQYF
TGTGCCAGCAGTTACACCGCCGGGAGCCACGGCCAAGAGACCCAGTACTTC
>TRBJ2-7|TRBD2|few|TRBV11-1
CASSLLTGTSGYEQYF
TGTGCCAGCAGCTTACTAACCGGGACTAGCGGCTACGAGCAGTACTTC
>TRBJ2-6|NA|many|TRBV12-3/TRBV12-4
CASSRARAPGANVLTF
TGTGCCAGCAGTCGGGCCCGGGCTCCCGGGGCCAACGTCCTGACTTTC
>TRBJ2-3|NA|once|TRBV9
CASSVYPGPTDTQYF
TGTGCCAGCAGCGTATATCCGGGGCCCACAGATACGCAGTATTTT
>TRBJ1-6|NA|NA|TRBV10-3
CAISRGYNSPLHF
TGTGCCATCTCCCGGGGTTATAATTCACCCCTCCACTTT
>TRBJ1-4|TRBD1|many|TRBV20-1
CSAREQGAREKLFF
TGCAGTGCTAGAGAGCAGGGGGCGAGAGAAAAACTGTTTTTT
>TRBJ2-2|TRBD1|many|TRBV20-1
CSAATGRDTGELFF
TGCAGTGCGGCGACAGGGAGAGACACCGGGGAGCTGTTTTTT
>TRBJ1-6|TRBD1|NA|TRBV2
CASSEEGAGSSPLHF
TGTGCCAGCAGTGAAGAGGGGGCGGGGAGTTCACCCCTCCACTTT
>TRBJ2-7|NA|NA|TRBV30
CAWSVLVGLNEQYF
TGTGCCTGGAGTGTACTTGTGGGGCTTAACGAGCAGTACTTC
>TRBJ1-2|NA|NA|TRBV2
CASSAGQQANYGYTF
TGTGCCAGCAGTGCTGGACAGCAGGCTAACTATGGCTACACCTTC
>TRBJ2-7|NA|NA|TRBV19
CASNEGVSYEQYF
TGTGCCAGTAATGAAGGGGTTTCCTACGAGCAGTACTTC
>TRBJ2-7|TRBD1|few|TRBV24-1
CATQDRISYEQYF
TGTGCCACTCAGGACAGGATCTCCTACGAGCAGTACTTC
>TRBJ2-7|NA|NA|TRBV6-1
CASSGRGKIYEQYF
TGTGCCAGCAGTGGCAGGGGAAAGATCTACGAGCAGTACTTC
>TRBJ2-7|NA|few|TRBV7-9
CASSYRDWEQYF
TGTGCCAGCAGCTATCGTGATTGGGAGCAGTACTTC
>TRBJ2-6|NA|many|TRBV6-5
CASSYLQAGANVLTF
TGTGCCAGCAGTTACCTACAGGCTGGGGCCAACGTCCTGACTTTC
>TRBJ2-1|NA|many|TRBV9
CASSVDGVSYNEQFF
TGTGCCAGCAGCGTAGACGGAGTCTCCTACAATGAGCAGTTCTTC
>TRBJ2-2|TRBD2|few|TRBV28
CASSLLAGPGLFF
TGTGCCAGCAGTTTACTAGCGGGCCCGGGGCTGTTTTTT
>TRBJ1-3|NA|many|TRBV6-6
CASRGHSGNTIYF
TGTGCCAGCAGGGGCCACTCTGGAAACACCATATATTTT
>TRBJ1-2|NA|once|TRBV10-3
CAISSRQPIPTNYGYTF
TGTGCCATCAGTTCACGCCAGCCAATCCCCACAAACTATGGCTACACCTTC
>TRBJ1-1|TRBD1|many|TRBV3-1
CASSQDEDRDDTEAFF
TGTGCCAGCAGCCAAGATGAGGACAGGGACGACACTGAAGCTTTCTTT